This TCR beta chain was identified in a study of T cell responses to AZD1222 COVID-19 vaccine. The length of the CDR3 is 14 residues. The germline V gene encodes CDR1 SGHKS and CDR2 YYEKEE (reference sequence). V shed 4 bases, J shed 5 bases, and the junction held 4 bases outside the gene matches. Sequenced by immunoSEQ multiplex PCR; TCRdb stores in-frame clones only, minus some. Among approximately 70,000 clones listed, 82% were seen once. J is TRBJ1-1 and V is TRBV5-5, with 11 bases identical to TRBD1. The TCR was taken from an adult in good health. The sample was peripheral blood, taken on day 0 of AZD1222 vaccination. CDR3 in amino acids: CASSHGTGGTEAFF. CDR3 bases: TGTGCCAGCAGCCATGGGACAGGGGGGACTGAAGCTTTCTTT.